A single sample gave rise to the 26 T cell receptor beta chains below, sequenced in a study of blood T cell repertoires in COVID-19 (dated by TCRdb to the early 2020s). Preparation of the library involved the immunoSEQ multiplex PCR assay. In TCRdb, the immuneACCESS table is reduced to in-frame sequences with V and J assigned. These tables do not hold every clone; where another copy was compared, an unresolved V gene accounts for under half, and the others remain unexplained. Across this sample there are some 270,000 clones, with around 90% seen only once. The top ten constitute 2% to 2.5% of the sample. The sample comprised peripheral blood. These receptors came from a woman aged 60-70 years with COVID-19, enrolled during active disease.

The V call is TRBV5-8, the J call TRBJ1-5, with a weak D call TRBD1 (5 bases). This CDR3 has 15 amino acids. V was shortened by 2 bases and J by 0 bases, with 9 bases between the two germline ends. In germline, CDR1 is SGHTS, CDR2 YDEGEE. For the CDR3, the DNA is TGTGCCAGCAGCTTCGGGGGAGGTAGCAATCAGCCCCAGCATTTT. Translated: CASSFGGGSNQPQHF.

The rearrangement uses TRBV5-8 and TRBJ1-1; D is possibly TRBD1 (6 bases). CDR3 length equals 12 residues. Germline CDR1 is SGHTS and CDR2 is YDEGEE. Trimming removed 1 base at V and 11 bases at J, with 12 bases between. The DNA of the CDR3 is TGTGCCAGCAGCTTGACAGGGAGAGACGCTTTCTTT. Amino acids: CASSLTGRDAFF.

The CDR3 loop is CASSFAGGLGEKLFF. CDR3 bases: TGTGCCAGCAGCTTTGCGGGAGGGCTAGGCGAAAAACTGTTTTTT. The rearrangement links TRBV9 to TRBJ1-4; D remains ambiguous. Germline V gives CDR1 SGDLS, CDR2 YYNGEE. The CDR3 covers 15 residues. Deletions cut 4 bases from V and 8 bases from J, with 18 bases between.

This chain uses TRBV7-9 with TRBJ2-7; the D gene is possibly TRBD2 (6 bases). This CDR3 is 14 amino acids long. Germline V lookup: CDR1 SEHNR, CDR2 FQNEAQ (reference sequence). Trimming took 3 bases from V and 2 from J, leaving 11 bases between them. The CDR3: CASSLVEGPYEQYF. Written as DNA, the CDR3 is TGTGCCAGCAGCTTGGTGGAGGGGCCCTACGAGCAGTACTTC.

This sequence joins TRBV4-2 and TRBJ2-1, with D possibly TRBD2 on 5 matching bases. The CDR3 has 18 residues. Between the trimmed V and J ends, which lost 2 bases and 0 bases, there was a span of 17 bases. CDR1 LGHNA and CDR2 YNFKEQ come from the germline V gene. This chain's CDR3 is CASSQSRHSDYSYNEQFF. The CDR3 DNA reads as TGTGCCAGCAGCCAAAGTAGGCATAGCGACTACTCCTACAATGAGCAGTTCTTC.

This chain links TRBV19 with TRBJ2-3; D unresolved. Trimming removed 3 bases at V and 2 bases at J, with 12 bases between. In germline, CDR1 is LNHDA, CDR2 SQIVND (reference sequence). The CDR3 is 15 residues long. In DNA form, the CDR3 reads TGTGCCAGTAGTATGATTTCCCTATCCACAGATACGCAGTATTTT. Protein product: CASSMISLSTDTQYF.

This rearrangement joins TRBV25-1 to TRBJ1-4; 7 nucleotides agree with TRBD1. CDR1 and CDR2 from the germline V gene are MGHDK and SYGVNS. The CDR3 length is 13 residues. Germline trimming cut 2 bases from V and 12 bases from J; bases unmatched to any gene: 6. The chain's CDR3 is CASSERGQTELFF. The CDR3 DNA reads as TGTGCCAGCAGTGAAAGGGGACAGACCGAACTGTTTTTT. The whole variable domain, filled in from reference TRBV25-1 and TRBJ1-4, reads EADIYQTPRYLVIGTGKKITLECSQTMGHDKMYWYQQDPGMELHLIHYSYGVNSTEKGDLSSESTVSRIRTEHFPLTLESARPSHTSQYLCASSERGQTELFFGSGTQLSVL.

The chain couples TRBV3-1 (or the pseudogene TRBV3-2) to TRBJ1-1; D is uncertain. Trimming shortened V by 1 base and J by 1 base, and 4 bases separated the two germline ends. The CDR3 length is 13 residues. In germline, CDR1 is LGHDT, CDR2 YNNKEL (reference sequence). As DNA, the CDR3 is TGTGCCAGCAGCCAAGTTAAGAACACTGAAGCTTTCTTT. This codes for CASSQVKNTEAFF.

This chain connects TRBV5-1 to TRBJ1-2; TRBD1 aligns across 8 bases. The CDR3 length is 14 residues. V lost 2 bases, J lost 4 bases, and 4 bases stayed unmatched. The germline CDR1 and CDR2 sequences are SGHRS and YFSETQ. Written as DNA, the CDR3 is TGCGCCAGCAGCTTCGACAGGGGTGGCTATGGCTACACCTTC. Translated: CASSFDRGGYGYTF.

The count of this clone is one. The gene calls are TRBV11-3 and TRBJ1-5, with D possibly matching TRBD1 (6 bases). The ends were cut back, 7 bases at V and 9 bases at J, with 16 bases in the middle. This CDR3 region has 13 residues. Germline V lookup: CDR1 SGHNT, CDR2 YENEEA. The CDR3 DNA is TGTGCCAGCAAGCTTAGGGGGGAGGGGCCCCAGCATTTT. Translation: CASKLRGEGPQHF.

This clone appeared once. The chain couples TRBV19 to TRBJ1-6, with 7 bases lining up with TRBD1. The CDR3 totals 15 residues. Germline V gives CDR1 LNHDA, CDR2 SQIVND (reference sequence). V trimming: 1 base; J trimming: 6 bases; junction bases outside the gene matches: 3. CDR3 residues: CASSIAGGGNSPLHF. DNA for the CDR3: TGTGCCAGTAGTATAGCAGGGGGAGGTAATTCACCCCTCCACTTT.

A few counts support this clone. CDR3 protein: CAIREGQISYEQYF. The CDR3 DNA reads TGTGCCATCAGGGAGGGACAGATCTCCTACGAGCAGTACTTC. This chain connects TRBV10-3 to TRBJ2-7, with D perhaps matching TRBD1 (7 bases). The CDR3 is 14 amino acids. The germline V and J ends were trimmed by 6 bases and 0 bases, with 12 bases remaining between them. The germline V gene has CDR1 ENHRY and CDR2 SYGVKD.

The gene calls are TRBV5-1 and TRBJ2-2; D might be TRBD2 (6 bases). CDR1 and CDR2 (germline): SGHRS, YFSETQ. The germline V and J ends were trimmed by 10 bases and 7 bases, with 26 bases remaining between them. The CDR3 is 16 amino acids. The CDR3 DNA reads TGCGCCTCATCCGGGACTTCCATAGTGGGGCACGGGGAGCTGTTTTTT. It encodes CASSGTSIVGHGELFF.

The chain links TRBV18 to TRBJ2-5; a possible D gene is TRBD1 (5 bases). The CDR3 is made up of 12 amino acids. Looked up from germline, CDR1 is KGHSH and CDR2 is LQKENI. Trimming cost V 3 bases and J 5 bases, with 7 bases left between them. CDR3 in DNA: TGTGCCAGCTCACCCCAGGGTGAGACCCAGTACTTC. Translation: CASSPQGETQYF.

The gene calls are TRBV7-8 and TRBJ2-5; D might be TRBD2 (6 bases). V was shortened by 1 base and J by 9 bases, with 12 bases between the two germline ends. Germline V CDR1 and CDR2: SGHVS, FQNEAQ. This CDR3 has 13 amino acids. This chain's CDR3 is CASSLGGERAQYF. CDR3 DNA sequence: TGTGCCAGCAGCTTAGGGGGGGAGAGAGCCCAGTACTTC.

The chain is built from TRBV6-5 and TRBJ1-1; D call uncertain. CDR3 length equals 15 residues. Germline V CDR1 and CDR2: MNHEY, SVGAGI. The ends were cut back, 2 bases at V and 6 bases at J, with 16 bases in the middle. CDR3 amino acids: CASSYSMRAGSEAFF. The CDR3 DNA is TGTGCCAGCAGTTACAGCATGCGGGCAGGCTCTGAAGCTTTCTTT.

The chain employs TRBV4-1 and TRBJ1-5; no firm D call. Trimming shortened V by 2 bases and J by 4 bases, and 3 bases separated the two germline ends. This CDR3 is built from 12 residues. The V gene's germline CDR1 is MGHRA and CDR2 YSYEKL. CDR3 region: CASSQPNQPQHF. The CDR3 DNA reads as TGCGCCAGCAGCCAACCAAATCAGCCCCAGCATTTT.

The rearrangement joins TRBV12-3 or TRBV12-4 to TRBJ2-5, with TRBD1 matching over 7 bases. The CDR3 covers 13 residues. With 5 bases clipped from V and 5 bases from J, the junction kept 5 bases outside the gene matches. The CDR3 is CASSSDRVETQYF. The CDR3, as DNA: TGTGCCAGCAGTAGCGACAGGGTTGAGACCCAGTACTTC.

This sequence joins TRBV19 and TRBJ1-1; 9 bases agree with TRBD1. Germline assignment: CDR1 LNHDA and CDR2 SQIVND (reference sequence). V was pared by 8 bases and J by 2 bases, with 6 bases of the junction left unmatched. This CDR3 has 14 residues. CDR3 amino acids: CASGWGQGNTEAFF. The CDR3 DNA follows: TGTGCCAGTGGTTGGGGACAGGGCAACACTGAAGCTTTCTTT.

This chain uses TRBV19 with TRBJ1-5, with 11 positions matching TRBD1. Germline V CDR1 and CDR2: LNHDA, SQIVND (reference sequence). The CDR3 extends over 16 amino acids. Trimming removed 7 bases from V and 5 bases from J; junction bases left unmatched: 10. CDR3 residues: CASTPRDRGVDQPQHF. CDR3 in DNA: TGTGCCAGTACCCCCCGGGACAGGGGGGTCGATCAGCCCCAGCATTTT. Using reference TRBV19 and TRBJ1-5 for the parts outside the CDR3, the full variable domain is DGGITQSPKYLFRKEGQNVTLSCEQNLNHDAMYWYRQDPGQGLRLIYYSQIVNDFQKGDIAEGYSVSREKKESFPLTVTSAQKNPTAFYLCASTPRDRGVDQPQHFGDGTRLSIL.

The chain has TRBV2 and TRBJ2-3; 7 bases agree with TRBD2. V trimming: 3 bases; J trimming: 2 bases; junction bases outside the gene matches: 5. The CDR3 length is 15 residues. CDR1 SNHLY and CDR2 FYNNEI come from the germline V gene. This CDR3 is CASSEAGVVTDTQYF. The CDR3 region has the DNA TGTGCCAGCAGTGAGGCGGGAGTAGTCACAGATACGCAGTATTTT.

With respect to this clone: At the DNA level, this CDR3 is encoded by other sequences in the same sample as well. The V gene is TRBV18, the J gene TRBJ2-7; 9 bases match TRBD1. The CDR3 consists of 15 residues. Per the germline V gene, CDR1 is KGHSH and CDR2 is LQKENI. The V and J ends lost 3 bases and 1 base, in that order; junction bases with no gene match: 4. The CDR3 DNA sequence: TGTGCCAGCTCACCTCCGACAGGGGGGTCCTACGAGCAGTACTTC. This sequence encodes CASSPPTGGSYEQYF.

This clone was counted between two and nine times. The chain has TRBV19 and TRBJ1-1, with D maybe TRBD1 (5 bases). This CDR3 spans 14 amino acids. Trimming pared 4 bases from V and 5 bases from J, leaving 14 bases between. The germline V gene encodes CDR1 LNHDA and CDR2 SQIVND (reference sequence). The CDR3 spells CASSSAGKETEAFF. In DNA form, the CDR3 reads TGTGCCAGTAGTAGCGCAGGGAAGGAGACTGAAGCTTTCTTT.

The J gene is TRBJ1-2, the V gene TRBV10-3; D is uncertain. Trimming took off 3 bases at V and 4 bases at J, with 15 bases between the two ends. This CDR3 comprises 15 residues. In germline, CDR1 is ENHRY, CDR2 SYGVKD. The CDR3 sequence: CAISDPGRRSYGYTF. For the CDR3, the DNA is TGTGCCATCAGTGACCCAGGACGGAGGTCCTATGGCTACACCTTC.

The chain is built from TRBV2 and TRBJ1-5; TRBD1 agrees at 10 bases. V lost 6 bases and J lost 3; bases outside the gene matches: 5. The CDR3 extends over 15 amino acids. Germline CDR1 reads SNHLY; CDR2 reads FYNNEI. The DNA for the CDR3 is TGTGCCAGCAGGACCGGGACAGGGGTCAATCAGCCCCAGCATTTT. Its translation is CASRTGTGVNQPQHF.

This clone was found once. The CDR3 sequence is CASRPGDSSYEQYF. CDR3 sequence (DNA): TGTGCCAGTAGGCCAGGTGACAGCTCCTACGAGCAGTACTTC. The chain links TRBV19 to TRBJ2-7; D might be TRBD1 (5 bases). This CDR3 contains 14 residues. Between the trimmed V and J ends, which lost 6 bases and 0 bases, there was a span of 12 bases. Germline values: CDR1 LNHDA, CDR2 SQIVND (reference sequence).